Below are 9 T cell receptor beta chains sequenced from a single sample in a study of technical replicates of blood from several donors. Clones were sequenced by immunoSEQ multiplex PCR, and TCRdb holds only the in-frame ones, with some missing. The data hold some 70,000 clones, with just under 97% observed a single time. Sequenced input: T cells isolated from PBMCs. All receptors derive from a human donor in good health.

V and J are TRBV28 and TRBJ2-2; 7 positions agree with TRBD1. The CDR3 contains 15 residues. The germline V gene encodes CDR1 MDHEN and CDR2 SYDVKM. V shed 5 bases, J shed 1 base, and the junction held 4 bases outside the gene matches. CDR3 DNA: TGTGCCAGCAGTACGGACAGGATGAACACCGGGGAGCTGTTTTTT. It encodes CASSTDRMNTGELFF.

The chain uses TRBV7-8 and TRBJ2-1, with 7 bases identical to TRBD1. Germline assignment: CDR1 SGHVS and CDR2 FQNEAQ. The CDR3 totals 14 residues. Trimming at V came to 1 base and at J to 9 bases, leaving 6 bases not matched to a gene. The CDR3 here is CASSLVKGAGEQFF. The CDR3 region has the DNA TGTGCCAGCAGCTTAGTCAAGGGGGCGGGTGAGCAGTTCTTC.

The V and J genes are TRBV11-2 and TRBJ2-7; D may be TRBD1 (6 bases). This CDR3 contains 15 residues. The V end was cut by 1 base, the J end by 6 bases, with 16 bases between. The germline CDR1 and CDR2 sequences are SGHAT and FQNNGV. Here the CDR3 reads CASSLVRGERGEQYF. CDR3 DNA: TGTGCCAGCAGCTTAGTCAGGGGAGAACGGGGCGAGCAGTACTTC.

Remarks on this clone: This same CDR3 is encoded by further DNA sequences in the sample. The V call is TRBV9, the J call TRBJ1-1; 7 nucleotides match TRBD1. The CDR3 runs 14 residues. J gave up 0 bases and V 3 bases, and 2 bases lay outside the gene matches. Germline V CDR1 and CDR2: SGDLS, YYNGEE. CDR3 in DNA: TGTGCCAGCAGCGCCGGGACAGTGAACACTGAAGCTTTCTTT. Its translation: CASSAGTVNTEAFF.

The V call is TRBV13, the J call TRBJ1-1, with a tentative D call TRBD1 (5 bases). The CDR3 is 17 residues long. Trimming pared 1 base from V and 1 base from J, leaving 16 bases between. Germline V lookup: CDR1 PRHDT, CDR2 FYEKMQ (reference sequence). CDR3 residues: CASSLAPLRDRNTEAFF. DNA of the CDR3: TGTGCCAGCAGCTTAGCCCCCCTGAGAGACAGGAACACTGAAGCTTTCTTT. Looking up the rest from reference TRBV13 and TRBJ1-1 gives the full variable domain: AAGVIQSPRHLIKEKRETATLKCYPIPRHDTVYWYQQGPGQDPQFLISFYEKMQSDKGSIPDRFSAQQFSDYHSELNMSSLELGDSALYFCASSLAPLRDRNTEAFFGQGTRLTVV.

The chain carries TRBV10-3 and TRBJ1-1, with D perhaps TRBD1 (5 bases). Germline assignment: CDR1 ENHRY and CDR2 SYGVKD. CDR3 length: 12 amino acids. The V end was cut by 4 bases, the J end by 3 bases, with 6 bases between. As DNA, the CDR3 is TGTGCCATCAGTGGCAGGGACACTGAAGCTTTCTTT. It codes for CAISGRDTEAFF.

The CDR3 sequence is CASSPGTTTGNTIYF. CDR3 DNA: TGTGCCAGCAGCCCCGGGACAACAACTGGAAACACCATATATTTT. J is TRBJ1-3 and V is TRBV5-4; possibly TRBD1 for D (6 bases). The CDR3 has 15 residues. The ends were cut back, 4 bases at V and 2 bases at J, with 13 bases in the middle. CDR1 is SGHNT, CDR2 YYREEE, per germline (reference sequence).

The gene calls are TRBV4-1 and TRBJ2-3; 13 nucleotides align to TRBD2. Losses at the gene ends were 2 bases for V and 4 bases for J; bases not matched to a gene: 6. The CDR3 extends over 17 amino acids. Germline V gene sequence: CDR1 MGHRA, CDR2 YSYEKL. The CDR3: CASSQRSGTSGADTQYF. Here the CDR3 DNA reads TGCGCCAGCAGCCAAAGGTCCGGGACTAGCGGGGCAGATACGCAGTATTTT.

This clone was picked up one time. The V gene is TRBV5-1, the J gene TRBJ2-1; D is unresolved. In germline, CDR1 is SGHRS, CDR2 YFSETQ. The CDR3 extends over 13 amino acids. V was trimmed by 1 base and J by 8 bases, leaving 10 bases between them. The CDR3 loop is CASSLNSWHEQFF. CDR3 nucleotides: TGCGCCAGCAGCTTGAATAGCTGGCATGAGCAGTTCTTC.